One and the same sample provided the 10 T cell receptor beta chains below, sequenced in a study of T cell repertoires in cytomegalovirus infection. Via MiXCR, TCRdb re-called the reads, giving one row per CDR3 protein. This table has 450,000 to 600,000 distinct CDR3 sequences, 25% to 35% appearing once. Their antigens remain unidentified. The specimen was cultured PBMCs, collected from culture after CMV antigen stimulation. These receptor sequences come from a human donor in good health (CMV status not recorded). Some clones in this sample may be carry-over from other donors' samples.

The chain's CDR3 is CASSRQNYEQYF. In DNA form, the CDR3 reads TGTGCCAGCAGTCGACAGAACTACGAGCAGTACTTC. The chain uses TRBV6-5 and TRBJ2-7; D possibly corresponds to TRBD1 (5 bases). V shed 5 bases and J shed 3 bases, with 8 bases lying between them. CDR3 length equals 12 residues. Germline V gene lookup returns CDR1 MNHEY and CDR2 SVGAGI.

The sample holds one count of this clonotype. The junction and the germline gene differ at one end; a read error may be behind it. V gene TRBV28 combines with J gene TRBJ1-3, with a tentative D call TRBD1 (5 bases). This CDR3 contains 14 residues. The germline CDR1 and CDR2 sequences are MDHEN and SYDVKM. The CDR3, as DNA: TGTGCCAGCAGCTCCTTAGGGACGGGATACGGAGGGCGTTTT. Translated, it gives CASSSLGTGYGGRF.

The chain joins TRBV12-3 or TRBV12-4 to TRBJ1-1, with TRBD1 as a possible D gene (6 bases). The CDR3 loop spans 14 amino acids. Trimming removed 6 bases at V and 5 bases at J, with 16 bases between. The CDR3 coding sequence is TGTGCCAGCAGACAAAGAAGAGGGGGAACTGAAGCTTTCTTT. It yields the protein CASRQRRGGTEAFF.

Regarding this clonotype: A much larger clone lies one base from this, so it may be a read error. The chain combines TRBV6-1 with TRBJ2-7, with a possible D match to TRBD1 (6 bases). This CDR3 has 15 amino acids. CDR1 and CDR2 from the germline V gene are MNHNS and SASEGT. CDR3 nucleotides: TGTGGCAGCAGTGACGTGGACAGTTCGTTGGGTTCGCAGTACTTC. This encodes CGSSDVDSSLGSQYF.

There are a few counts of this clonotype. The gene calls are TRBV20-1 and TRBJ1-5; D unclear. The CDR3 sequence is 12 residues long. V was shortened by 3 bases and J by 9 bases, with 12 bases between the two germline ends. Germline V lookup: CDR1 DFQATT, CDR2 SNEGSKA (reference sequence). In nucleotides, the CDR3 is TGCAGTGCTAGTGGTCGGATGCTGCCCCAGCATTTT. Translated: CSASGRMLPQHF.

V is TRBV6-2 or TRBV6-3 and J is TRBJ1-4; TRBD1 matches at 9 bases. Trimming at V came to 4 bases and at J to 4 bases, leaving 4 bases not matched to a gene. This CDR3 has 15 amino acids. Germline V CDR1 and CDR2: MNHEY, SVGEGT. CDR3: CASSFQTGGNEKLFF. The CDR3 coding sequence is TGTGCCAGCAGTTTCCAGACAGGGGGTAATGAAAAACTGTTTTTT.

This clonotype was recorded many times. The chain employs TRBV7-2 and TRBJ2-3; perhaps TRBD2 as D (7 bases). Germline-derived CDR1 and CDR2 are SGHTA and FQGNSA. V gave up 5 bases and J gave up 5 bases, with 14 bases separating them. CDR3 length: 14 amino acids. The CDR3 here is CASSRGGSEDTQYF. In nucleotides, the CDR3 is TGTGCCAGCAGCAGGGGGGGGTCTGAAGATACGCAGTATTTT.

About this clonotype: This may be a read error, as it is one base from a much larger clone. The gene calls are TRBV7-2 and TRBJ2-2; D gene unclear. This CDR3 spans 14 amino acids. V lost 5 bases and J 3 bases, leaving 10 bases between the germline ends. Per germline, CDR1 SGHTA and CDR2 FQGNSA. The CDR3 nucleotides are TGTGCCAGCAGCGCCAACATTGACACCGGGGAGCTGTTTTTT. This gives the protein CASSANIDTGELFF.

This chain links TRBV12-3 or TRBV12-4 with TRBJ1-1, with TRBD1 as a possible D gene (5 bases). Deletions cut 7 bases from V and 4 bases from J, with 10 bases between. The CDR3 runs to 12 residues. The DNA of the CDR3 is TGTGCCAGCAATCGGGGCATCACTGAAGCTTTCTTT. Protein product: CASNRGITEAFF.

The chain recombines TRBV6-6 with TRBJ1-5; unclear D gene. This CDR3 is built from 14 residues. The V and J ends lost 6 bases and 1 base respectively, with 10 bases between them. Germline V lookup: CDR1 MNHNY, CDR2 SVGAGI (reference sequence). CDR3 in DNA: TGTGCCAGCAGGTTTTCCGGGAGCAATCAGCCCCAGCATTTT. This codes for CASRFSGSNQPQHF.